This T cell receptor (beta chain) is drawn from a study of cytomegalovirus exposure and HLA in healthy donors. The study ran its PCR with 60 Vbeta and 13 Jbeta primers. Libraries were prepared by immunoSEQ multiplex PCR; TCRdb keeps only in-frame clonotypes and omits some of them. The data contain approximately 140,000 clones, around four fifths of them seen just once; the ten biggest clones take up under 2%. CDR3 size: 14 residues. CDR1 is MNHEY, CDR2 SVGAGI, per germline. In the case of this clone: Its antigen is still unknown.

Study-wide findings and caveats: Sequencing had likely introduced a cluster of highly shared sequence variants as an artifact. Trimming of TCR beta V- and J-genes showed a link, identified in a later analysis, to a missense DCLRE1C variant. The records held CMV serostatus as the only immune exposure information. A prior analysis recorded that most TCR beta V segments were productive about 90% or about 30% of the time.

The source of this sequence is a woman aged 40 to 55 in good health and CMV-seronegative. The chain employs TRBV6-5 and TRBJ2-5; TRBD2 might be the D (5 bases). The DNA end lines up better with TRBJ2-7; the J call may be wrong. Sequencing used PBMCs. In DNA form, the CDR3 reads TGTGCCAGCAGTCTTCGAGCGGTTACATACGAGCAGTACTTC. Protein product: CASSLRAVTYEQYF.